This is a list of T cell receptor beta chains from one sample in a study of blood T cell repertoires in COVID-19. This table comes from immunoSEQ multiplex PCR, and its TCRdb copy is limited to in-frame clones, with some not included. The sample carries fewer than 250,000 clones, around 80% recorded once. Sequencing was performed on peripheral blood. Every receptor here comes from a woman in her forties or fifties with acute or convalescent COVID-19. Each CDR3 is given without its conserved first and last residue.

j_gene	v_gene	CDR3aa
TRBJ1-1	TRBV5-1	ASSLDHNMNTEAF
TRBJ2-6	TRBV2	ASTPGLAGVAGANVLT
TRBJ2-4	TRBV3-1/TRBV3-2	ASSQHGSGLAKNIQY
TRBJ2-3	TRBV30	AWSVRRGDTQY
TRBJ2-5	TRBV3-1/TRBV3-2	ASRTSGSGTQY
TRBJ2-1	TRBV2	ASSVGEGGYNEQF
TRBJ2-1	TRBV15	ATSRGGFPSYNEQF
TRBJ2-2	TRBV5-1	ASSFDSSTGELF
TRBJ2-7	TRBV7-9	ASSTGTGAPLEQY
TRBJ2-5	TRBV28	ASSSNREKYQETQY
TRBJ2-3	TRBV11-3	ASSEGSGSTDTQY
TRBJ2-7	TRBV19	ASTGGRGNEQY
TRBJ1-5	TRBV4-2	ASSPGQRGEPQH
TRBJ1-4	TRBV5-1	ASSHGTGEELF
TRBJ1-2	TRBV27	ASSLTGRGYGYT
TRBJ2-1	TRBV23-1	ASSQPGGFNEQF
TRBJ2-1	TRBV19	ASSRGPSSYNEQF
TRBJ2-1	TRBV5-4	ASSLGTGSNEQF
TRBJ2-7	TRBV20-1	SVTTVFQQY
TRBJ2-3	TRBV29-1	SVEDLWAGRSGDTQY
TRBJ2-1	TRBV19	ASSGGVPASSYNEQF
TRBJ2-3	TRBV27	ASTSLPTDTQY
TRBJ2-2	TRBV6-5	ASSRLGGFAGELF
TRBJ1-4	TRBV7-2	ASSPGTGEEKLF
TRBJ2-5	TRBV5-1	ASSSEPPGGGGETQY
TRBJ1-1	TRBV3-1/TRBV3-2	ASSLGQRNTEAF
TRBJ2-5	TRBV5-4	ASSLGLAGLGETQY